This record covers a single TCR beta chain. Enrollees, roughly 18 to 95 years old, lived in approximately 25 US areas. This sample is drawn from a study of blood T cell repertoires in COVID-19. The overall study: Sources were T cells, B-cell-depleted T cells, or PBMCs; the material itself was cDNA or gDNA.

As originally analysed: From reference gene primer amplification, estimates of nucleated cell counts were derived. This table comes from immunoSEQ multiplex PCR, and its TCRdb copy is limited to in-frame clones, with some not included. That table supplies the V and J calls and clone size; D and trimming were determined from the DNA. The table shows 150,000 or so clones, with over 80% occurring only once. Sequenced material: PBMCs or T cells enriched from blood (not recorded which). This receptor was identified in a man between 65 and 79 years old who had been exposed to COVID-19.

The CDR3 here is CASSMGGPDQETQYF. CDR3 bases: TGCGCCAGCAGCATGGGGGGGCCTGACCAAGAGACCCAGTACTTC. The chain uses TRBV5-1 and TRBJ2-5; tentatively, D is TRBD2 (7 bases). V dropped 4 bases and J dropped 0 bases, with 13 bases sitting between them. Germline lookup yields CDR1 SGHRS and CDR2 YFSETQ. This CDR3 contains 15 residues.